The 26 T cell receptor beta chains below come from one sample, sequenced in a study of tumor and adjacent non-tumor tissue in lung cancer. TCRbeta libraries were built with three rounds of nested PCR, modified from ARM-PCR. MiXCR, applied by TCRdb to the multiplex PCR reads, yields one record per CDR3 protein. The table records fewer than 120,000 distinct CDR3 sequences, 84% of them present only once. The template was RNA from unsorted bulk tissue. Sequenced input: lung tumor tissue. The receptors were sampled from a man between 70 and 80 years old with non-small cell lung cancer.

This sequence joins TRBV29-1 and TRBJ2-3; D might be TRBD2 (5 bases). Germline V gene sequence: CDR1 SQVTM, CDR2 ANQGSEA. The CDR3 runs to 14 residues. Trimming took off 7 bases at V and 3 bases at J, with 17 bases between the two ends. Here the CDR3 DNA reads TGCAGCGCTGAGGGTAATGGGAGTACAGATACGCAGTATTTT. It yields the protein CSAEGNGSTDTQYF.

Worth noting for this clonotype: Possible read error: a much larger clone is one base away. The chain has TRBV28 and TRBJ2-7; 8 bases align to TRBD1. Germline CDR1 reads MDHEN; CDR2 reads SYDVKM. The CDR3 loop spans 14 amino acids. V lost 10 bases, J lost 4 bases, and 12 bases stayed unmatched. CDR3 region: CAISPGQDQYEQYF. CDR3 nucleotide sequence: TGTGCCATCTCCCCGGGACAGGATCAATACGAGCAGTACTTC.

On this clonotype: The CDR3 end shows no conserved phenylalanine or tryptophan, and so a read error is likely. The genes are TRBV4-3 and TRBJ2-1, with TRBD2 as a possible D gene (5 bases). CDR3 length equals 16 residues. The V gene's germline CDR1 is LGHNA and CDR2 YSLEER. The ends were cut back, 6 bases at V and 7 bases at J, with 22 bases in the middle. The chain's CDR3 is CASSLKTNGMINEQFI. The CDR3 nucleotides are TGCGCCAGCAGTCTAAAGACTAACGGGATGATAAATGAGCAGTTCATC.

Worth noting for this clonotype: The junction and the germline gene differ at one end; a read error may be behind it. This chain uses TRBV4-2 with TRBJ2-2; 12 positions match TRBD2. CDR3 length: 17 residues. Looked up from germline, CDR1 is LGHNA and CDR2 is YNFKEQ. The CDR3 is CASSQERLAGDTGELPF. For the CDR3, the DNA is TGTGCCAGCAGCCAAGAGCGACTAGCGGGAGACACCGGGGAGTTGCCTTTT.

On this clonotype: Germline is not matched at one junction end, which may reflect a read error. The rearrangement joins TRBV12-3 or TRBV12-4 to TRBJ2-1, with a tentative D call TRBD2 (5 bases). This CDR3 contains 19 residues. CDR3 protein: CASSGADPQLTSSYNEEFF. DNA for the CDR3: TGTGCCAGCAGTGGAGCGGACCCTCAGCTCACCAGCTCCTACAATGAGGAGTTCTTC.

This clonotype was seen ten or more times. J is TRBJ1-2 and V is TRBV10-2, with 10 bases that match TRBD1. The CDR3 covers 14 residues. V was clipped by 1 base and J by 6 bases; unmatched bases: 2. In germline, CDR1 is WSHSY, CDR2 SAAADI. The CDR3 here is CASSEWGQGNGYTF. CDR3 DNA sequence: TGCGCCAGCAGTGAGTGGGGACAGGGGAATGGCTACACCTTC.

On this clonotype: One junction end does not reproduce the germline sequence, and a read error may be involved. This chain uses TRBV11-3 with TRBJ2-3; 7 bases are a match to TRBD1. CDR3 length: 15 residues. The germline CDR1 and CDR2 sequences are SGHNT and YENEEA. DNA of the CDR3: TGTGCCGCCAGCCCAAGACAGGGAGCCACAGATACGCACTATTTT. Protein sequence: CAASPRQGATDTHYF. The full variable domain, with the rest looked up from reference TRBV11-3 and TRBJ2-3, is EAGVVQSPRYKIIEKKQPVAFWCNPISGHNTLYWYLQNLGQGPELLIRYENEEAVDDSQLPKDRFSAERLKGVDSTLKIQPAELGDSAVYLCAASPRQGATDTHYFGPGTRLTVL.

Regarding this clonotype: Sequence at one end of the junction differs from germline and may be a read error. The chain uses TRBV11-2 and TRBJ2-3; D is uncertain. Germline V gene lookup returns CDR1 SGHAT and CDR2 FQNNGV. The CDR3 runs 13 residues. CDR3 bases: TGTGCCGCGTCAGGTCGGAGCATAGATACGCAGTATTTT. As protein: CAASGRSIDTQYF.

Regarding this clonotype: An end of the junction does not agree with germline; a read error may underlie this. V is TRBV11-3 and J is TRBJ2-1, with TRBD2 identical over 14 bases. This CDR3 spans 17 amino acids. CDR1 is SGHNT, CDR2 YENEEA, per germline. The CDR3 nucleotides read TGTGCGTGCAGCCTCCTAGGGACTAGCGGGGGCTACAATGGGCAGTTCTTC. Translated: CACSLLGTSGGYNGQFF.

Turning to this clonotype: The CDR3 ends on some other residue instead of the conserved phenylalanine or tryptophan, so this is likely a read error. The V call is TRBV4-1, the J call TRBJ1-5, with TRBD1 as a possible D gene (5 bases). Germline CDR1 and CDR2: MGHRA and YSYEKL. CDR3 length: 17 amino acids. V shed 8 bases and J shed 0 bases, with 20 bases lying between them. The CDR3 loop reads CASAKYPTGDSNQPQHY. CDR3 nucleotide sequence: TGCGCCAGCGCCAAGTATCCGACGGGGGATAGCAATCAGCCCCAGCATTAT.

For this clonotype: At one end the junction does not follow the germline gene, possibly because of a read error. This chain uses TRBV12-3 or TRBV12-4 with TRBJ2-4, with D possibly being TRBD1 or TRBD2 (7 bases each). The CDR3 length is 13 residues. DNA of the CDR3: TGTGCTAGCAGGGGGGGAGCCAAAGAAATTCAGTACTTC. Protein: CASRGGAKEIQYF.

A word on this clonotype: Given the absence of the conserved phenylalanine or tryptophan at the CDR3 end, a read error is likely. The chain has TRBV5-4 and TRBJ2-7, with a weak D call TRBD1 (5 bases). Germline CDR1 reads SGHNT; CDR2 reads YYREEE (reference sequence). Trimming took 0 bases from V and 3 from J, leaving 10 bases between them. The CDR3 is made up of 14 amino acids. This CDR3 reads CASSLAGQGYEQYY. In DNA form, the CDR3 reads TGTGCCAGCAGCTTGGCCGGACAAGGCTACGAGCAGTACTAC.

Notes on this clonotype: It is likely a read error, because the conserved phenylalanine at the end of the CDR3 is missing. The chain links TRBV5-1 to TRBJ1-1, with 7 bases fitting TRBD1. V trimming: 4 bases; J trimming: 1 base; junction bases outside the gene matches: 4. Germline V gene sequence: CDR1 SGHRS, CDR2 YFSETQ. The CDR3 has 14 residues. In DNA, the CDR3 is TGCGCCAGCAGCAGGGACAGCCAGAACACTGAAGCTTTCTCT. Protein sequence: CASSRDSQNTEAFS.

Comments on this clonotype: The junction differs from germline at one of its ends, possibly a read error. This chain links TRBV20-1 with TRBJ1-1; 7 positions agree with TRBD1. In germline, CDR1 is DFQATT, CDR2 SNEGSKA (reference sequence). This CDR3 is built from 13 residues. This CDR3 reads CNEPGQKNTEAFF. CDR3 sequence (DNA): TGCAATGAACCGGGACAGAAAAACACTGAAGCTTTTTTT.

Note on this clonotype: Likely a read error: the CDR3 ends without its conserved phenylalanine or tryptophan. CDR3 sequence reads: CNSSQPRGKETQYL. The CDR3 DNA reads as TGTAACAGCAGCCAACCGAGGGGGAAAGAGACCCAGTACTTG. J is TRBJ2-5 and V is TRBV11-2; possibly TRBD1 for D (6 bases). There are 14 residues in the CDR3. The germline CDR1 and CDR2 sequences are SGHAT and FQNNGV.

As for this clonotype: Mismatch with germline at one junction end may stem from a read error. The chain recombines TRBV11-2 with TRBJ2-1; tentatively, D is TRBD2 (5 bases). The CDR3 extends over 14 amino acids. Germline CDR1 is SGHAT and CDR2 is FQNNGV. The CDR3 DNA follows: TGTGCCAGCAGTTTAGCGAGACTGTACAATGAGCACTTCTTC. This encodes CASSLARLYNEHFF.

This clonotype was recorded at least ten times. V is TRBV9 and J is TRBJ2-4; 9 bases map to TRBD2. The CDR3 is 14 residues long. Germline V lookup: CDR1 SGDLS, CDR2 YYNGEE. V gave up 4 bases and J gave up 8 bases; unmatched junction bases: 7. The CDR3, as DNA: TGTGCCAGCAGCCCACAGATAGCGGGGGACATTCAGTACTTC. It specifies CASSPQIAGDIQYF.

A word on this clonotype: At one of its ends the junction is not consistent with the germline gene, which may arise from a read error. The CDR3 sequence is CTSSPGLYEQYF. The CDR3 bases are TGCACCAGCAGCCCCGGTTTATACGAGCAGTACTTC. The chain combines TRBV5-1 with TRBJ2-7; no definite D call. This CDR3 spans 12 amino acids. Germline assignment: CDR1 SGHRS and CDR2 YFSETQ. The full variable domain, completed using reference TRBV5-1 and TRBJ2-7, is KAGVTQTPRYLIKTRGQQVTLSCSPISGHRSVSWYQQTPGQGLQFLFEYFSETQRNKGNFPGRFSGRQFSNSRSEMNVSTLELGDSALYLCTSSPGLYEQYFGPGTRLTVT.

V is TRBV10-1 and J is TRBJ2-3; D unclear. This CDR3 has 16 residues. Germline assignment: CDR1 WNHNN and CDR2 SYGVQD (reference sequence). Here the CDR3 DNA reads TGCGCAAGGACCGAAGGGAACGGACCATCAACAGATACGCAGTATTTT. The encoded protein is CARTEGNGPSTDTQYF.

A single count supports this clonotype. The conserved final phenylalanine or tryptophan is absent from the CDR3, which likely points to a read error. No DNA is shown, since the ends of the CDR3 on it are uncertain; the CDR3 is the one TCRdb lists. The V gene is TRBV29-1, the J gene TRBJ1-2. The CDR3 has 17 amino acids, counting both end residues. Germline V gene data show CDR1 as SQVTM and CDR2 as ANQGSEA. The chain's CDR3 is CSVEEYVQGHTNYGYVL.

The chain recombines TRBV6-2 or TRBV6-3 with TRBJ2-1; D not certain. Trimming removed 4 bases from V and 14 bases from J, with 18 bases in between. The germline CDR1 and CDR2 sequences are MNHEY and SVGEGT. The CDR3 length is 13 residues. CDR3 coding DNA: TGTGCCAGCAGTTCTACAACTACGCACGTGGAGTTCTTC. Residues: CASSSTTTHVEFF.

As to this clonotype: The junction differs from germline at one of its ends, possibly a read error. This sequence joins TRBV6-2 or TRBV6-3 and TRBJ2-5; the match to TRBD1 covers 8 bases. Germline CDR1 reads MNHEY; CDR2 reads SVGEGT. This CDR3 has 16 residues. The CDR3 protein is CANSYHGQGPQETRYF. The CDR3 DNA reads TGTGCCAACAGTTACCACGGACAGGGCCCCCAAGAGACCCGGTACTTC.

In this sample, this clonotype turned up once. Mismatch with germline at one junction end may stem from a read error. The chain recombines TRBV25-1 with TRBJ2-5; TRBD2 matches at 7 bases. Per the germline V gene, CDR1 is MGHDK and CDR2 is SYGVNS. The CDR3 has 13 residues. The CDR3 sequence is CASSEYGREIQYF. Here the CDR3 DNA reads TGTGCCAGCAGTGAATATGGGAGGGAGATCCAGTACTTC.

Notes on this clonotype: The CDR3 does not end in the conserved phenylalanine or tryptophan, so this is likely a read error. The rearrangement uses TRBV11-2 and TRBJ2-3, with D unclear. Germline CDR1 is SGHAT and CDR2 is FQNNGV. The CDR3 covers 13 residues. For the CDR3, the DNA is TGTACCACGTCTGGTCGGGGCACAGATACGCAGTATCTT. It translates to CTTSGRGTDTQYL.

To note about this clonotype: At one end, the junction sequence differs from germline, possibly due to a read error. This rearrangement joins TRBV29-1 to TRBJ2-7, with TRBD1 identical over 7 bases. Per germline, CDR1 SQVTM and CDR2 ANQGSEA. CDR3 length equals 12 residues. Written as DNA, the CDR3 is TGCAGCGGTCTTAGAGGGGGCAACGAGCAGTACTTT. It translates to CSGLRGGNEQYF.

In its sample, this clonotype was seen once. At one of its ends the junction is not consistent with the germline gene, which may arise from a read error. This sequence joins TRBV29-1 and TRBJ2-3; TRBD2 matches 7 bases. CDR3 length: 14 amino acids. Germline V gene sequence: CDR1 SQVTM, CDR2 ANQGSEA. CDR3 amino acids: CSVDRATSTNTQYF. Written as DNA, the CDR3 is TGCAGCGTTGATAGAGCGACTAGCACAAATACGCAGTATTTT.